Listed here are 26 T cell receptor beta chains from one sample, sequenced in a study of OX40 agonist ivuxolimab in advanced cancers. Preparation of the library involved the immunoSEQ multiplex PCR assay. TCRdb stores this immuneACCESS table with in-frame sequences only. Part of the clones is absent; in the studies checked, under half of the shortfall reflects unresolved V genes, and no reason is known for the rest. The sample contains roughly 80,000 clones, 80% to 90% of them found a single time. Under 2.5% of the sample goes to the ten largest clones. The specimen comprised CD4+ or CD8+ T cells sorted from blood, sampled in a trial of the OX40 agonist ivuxolimab. These TCRs come from an adult with an advanced solid tumor such as melanoma, head and neck, liver or kidney cancer.

This chain connects TRBV6-1 to TRBJ2-2; D perhaps matches TRBD2 (6 bases). The CDR3 spans 14 residues. V was clipped by 7 bases and J by 8 bases, with 17 bases between them. Germline CDR1 and CDR2: MNHNS and SASEGT. In DNA form, the CDR3 reads TGTGCCAGCACAAGCGGGCCATCTGGTGGGGAGCTGTTTTTT. It specifies CASTSGPSGGELFF.

This sequence joins TRBV5-4 and TRBJ1-4; D possibly corresponds to TRBD1 (5 bases). Germline assignment: CDR1 SGHNT and CDR2 YYREEE (reference sequence). V was pared by 0 bases and J by 8 bases, with 14 bases between. This CDR3 has 15 residues. CDR3 amino acids: CASSLGGGTQEKLFF. The CDR3 nucleotides read TGTGCCAGCAGCTTGGGGGGAGGGACTCAGGAAAAACTGTTTTTT.

This clone was picked up a small number of times. The chain employs TRBV5-1 and TRBJ1-6; the match to TRBD1 covers 11 bases. Per germline, CDR1 SGHRS and CDR2 YFSETQ. Trimming at V came to 4 bases and at J to 8 bases, leaving 5 bases not matched to a gene. This CDR3 is 15 amino acids long. The CDR3 DNA reads as TGCGCCAGCAGCCCCCGGGACAGGGGGGATTCACCCCTCCACTTT. Residues: CASSPRDRGDSPLHF.

This chain uses TRBV9 with TRBJ2-1; 10 nucleotides agree with TRBD2. This CDR3 contains 16 residues. J lost 10 bases, V lost 3 bases, and 13 bases had no gene match. Germline V gene sequence: CDR1 SGDLS, CDR2 YYNGEE. Written as DNA, the CDR3 is TGTGCCAGCAGCGCCTGGCCTAGCGGGGGCCAGAGGGAGCAGTTCTTC. It specifies CASSAWPSGGQREQFF. The full variable domain, rest sourced from reference TRBV9 and TRBJ2-1, is DSGVTQTPKHLITATGQRVTLRCSPRSGDLSVYWYQQSLDQGLQFLIQYYNGEERAKGNILERFSAQQFPDLHSELNLSSLELGDSALYFCASSAWPSGGQREQFFGPGTRLTVL.

The chain is built from TRBV18 and TRBJ2-2; 9 bases line up with TRBD1. J was trimmed by 5 bases and V by 3 bases; bases with no gene match: 13. The V gene's germline CDR1 is KGHSH and CDR2 LQKENI. The CDR3 length is 18 residues. CDR3 nucleotide sequence: TGTGCCAGCTCACCTATAGCCCCGGGACAGGGCTGGACCGGGGAGCTGTTTTTT. This translates into CASSPIAPGQGWTGELFF.

This clone was seen once. The chain recombines TRBV5-6 with TRBJ1-2; D possibly corresponds to TRBD1 (6 bases). Germline V gene lookup returns CDR1 SGHDT and CDR2 YYEEEE. The V end was cut by 4 bases, the J end by 1 base, with 17 bases between. This CDR3 has 16 amino acids. CDR3 sequence: CASSPKGGPLNYGYTF. The CDR3 coding sequence is TGTGCCAGCAGCCCAAAGGGGGGTCCCCTTAACTATGGCTACACCTTC.

The chain carries TRBV4-2 and TRBJ2-1; no clear D gene. V was pared by 2 bases and J by 10 bases, with 12 bases between. There are 13 residues in the CDR3. From germline, CDR1 is LGHNA and CDR2 YNFKEQ. CDR3 loop: CASSQNSLGEQFF. The DNA of the CDR3 is TGTGCCAGCAGCCAAAACTCGCTGGGGGAGCAGTTCTTC.

This clone occurred once. This sequence joins TRBV5-6 and TRBJ2-2; D gene ambiguous. Germline V lookup: CDR1 SGHDT, CDR2 YYEEEE. The CDR3 is made up of 13 amino acids. V was clipped by 0 bases and J by 15 bases, with 15 bases between them. CDR3 nucleotides: TGTGCCAGCAGCTTGGTGTCCTCCGGTTCAGTGTTTTTT. Translating it yields CASSLVSSGSVFF. The full variable domain, with the rest looked up from reference TRBV5-6 and TRBJ2-2, is DAGVTQSPTHLIKTRGQQVTLRCSPKSGHDTVSWYQQALGQGPQFIFQYYEEEERQRGNFPDRFSGHQFPNYSSELNVNALLLGDSALYLCASSLVSSGSVFFGEGSRLTVL.

The chain has TRBV5-4 and TRBJ2-7; tentatively, D is TRBD1 (6 bases). CDR1 is SGHNT and CDR2 is YYREEE in the germline V gene (reference sequence). Trimming removed 1 base from V and 0 bases from J, with 17 bases in between. The CDR3 spans 17 residues. The DNA for the CDR3 is TGTGCCAGCAGCTTGCTAACACAGGGTTTGGGCTCCTACGAGCAGTACTTC. Encoded protein: CASSLLTQGLGSYEQYF.

The rearrangement joins TRBV7-3 to TRBJ2-5; D possibly uses TRBD1 or TRBD2 (6 bases each). The CDR3 is 14 amino acids. Germline-derived CDR1 and CDR2 are SGHTA and FQGTGA. Trimming removed 2 bases at V and 5 bases at J, with 12 bases between. This CDR3 is CASSLYGGRETQYF. The CDR3 DNA reads TGTGCCAGCAGCTTATACGGGGGCCGGGAGACCCAGTACTTC. The entire variable domain, with the rest obtained from reference TRBV7-3 and TRBJ2-5, is as follows: GAGVSQTPSNKVTEKGKYVELRCDPISGHTALYWYRQSLGQGPEFLIYFQGTGAADDSGLPNDRFFAVRPEGSVSTLKIQRTERGDSAVYLCASSLYGGRETQYFGPGTRLLVL.

The chain recombines TRBV18 with TRBJ2-5; TRBD1 might be the D (5 bases). The V gene's germline CDR1 is KGHSH and CDR2 LQKENI. The CDR3 runs to 16 residues. The germline V and J ends were trimmed by 0 bases and 4 bases, with 15 bases remaining between them. The CDR3 DNA reads TGTGCCAGCTCACCACCTTGGAACACAGGAGTAGAGACCCAGTACTTC. Its translation is CASSPPWNTGVETQYF. The full variable domain, in which reference TRBV18 and TRBJ2-5 provide the parts outside the CDR3, is NAGVMQNPRHLVRRRGQEARLRCSPMKGHSHVYWYRQLPEEGLKFMVYLQKENIIDESGMPKERFSAEFPKEGPSILRIQQVVRGDSAAYFCASSPPWNTGVETQYFGPGTRLLVL.

This chain links TRBV4-2 with TRBJ1-2, with TRBD1 matching over 7 bases. V shed 1 base, J shed 4 bases, and the junction held 6 bases outside the gene matches. The CDR3 sequence is 15 residues long. From germline, CDR1 is LGHNA and CDR2 YNFKEQ. The CDR3 DNA reads TGTGCCAGCAGCCAAGGAGGGGGCACTGGCTATGGCTACACCTTC. It yields the protein CASSQGGGTGYGYTF.

This sequence joins TRBV5-4 and TRBJ2-6; 7 bases map to TRBD2. CDR1 and CDR2 from the germline V gene are SGHNT and YYREEE (reference sequence). After removal of 5 bases from V and 2 bases from J, the junction contained 4 bases not matched to a gene. CDR3 size: 15 residues. The CDR3 loop is CASSWGGTGANVLTF. As DNA, the CDR3 is TGTGCCAGCAGTTGGGGAGGGACTGGGGCCAACGTCCTGACTTTC.

The chain has TRBV4-3 and TRBJ1-1; D not resolved. The CDR3 runs 15 residues. Trimming cost V 1 base and J 2 bases, with 11 bases left between them. The germline CDR1 and CDR2 sequences are LGHNA and YSLEER. CDR3 DNA: TGCGCCAGCAGCCAAGCTATGGACGCAAACACTGAAGCTTTCTTT. Translation gives CASSQAMDANTEAFF.

V and J are TRBV7-2 and TRBJ2-7; D is uncertain. The CDR3 loop spans 15 amino acids. Between the trimmed V and J ends, which lost 0 bases and 0 bases, there was a span of 9 bases. Germline V gene data show CDR1 as SGHTA and CDR2 as FQGNSA. The CDR3: CASSLASVGSYEQYF. As DNA, the CDR3 is TGTGCCAGCAGCTTAGCGTCCGTCGGCTCCTACGAGCAGTACTTC.

This chain joins TRBV6-5 and TRBJ2-7; no clear D gene. V lost 8 bases and J 0 bases, leaving 11 bases between the germline ends. The CDR3 is 13 residues long. From germline, CDR1 is MNHEY and CDR2 SVGAGI. For the CDR3, the DNA is TGTGCCAGCGGGTCATCAGTCTCCTACGAGCAGTACTTC. Its translation is CASGSSVSYEQYF.

The table lists this clone with a count of one. The chain couples TRBV4-2 to TRBJ1-5; the D is unclear. Germline CDR1 LGHNA, CDR2 YNFKEQ. Trimming removed 5 bases at V and 7 bases at J, with 6 bases between. There are 11 residues in the CDR3. The CDR3 nucleotides read TGTGCCAGCAGCTTGATACAGCCCCAGCATTTT. Its protein product is CASSLIQPQHF.

The chain uses TRBV6-6 and TRBJ1-4; 7 bases fit TRBD1. Per germline, CDR1 MNHNY and CDR2 SVGAGI (reference sequence). This CDR3 contains 16 residues. With 6 bases clipped from V and 6 bases from J, the junction kept 13 bases outside the gene matches. CDR3 coding DNA: TGTGCCAGCAGATCCGACAGGGTCGGTTGGCATGAAAAACTGTTTTTT. Translated, it gives CASRSDRVGWHEKLFF.

This clone was detected once. The chain employs TRBV9 and TRBJ1-3; D not certain. Germline CDR1 reads SGDLS; CDR2 reads YYNGEE. With 3 bases removed from V and 1 base from J, the gap between germline ends came to 8 bases. The CDR3 runs to 14 residues. CDR3 in DNA: TGTGCCAGCAGCGGCAGGCGTTCTGGAAACACCATATATTTT. It encodes CASSGRRSGNTIYF.

This chain links TRBV5-1 with TRBJ2-3; 13 bases fit TRBD2. The CDR3 extends over 17 amino acids. V was pared by 0 bases and J by 4 bases, with 5 bases of the junction left unmatched. From germline, CDR1 is SGHRS and CDR2 YFSETQ. This CDR3 reads CASSLARTSGSSDTQYF. CDR3 in DNA: TGCGCCAGCAGCTTGGCCCGGACTAGCGGGAGTTCAGATACGCAGTATTTT.

The V gene is TRBV2, the J gene TRBJ1-2; 7 bases match TRBD1. Germline V gene sequence: CDR1 SNHLY, CDR2 FYNNEI. V dropped 6 bases and J dropped 9; count of bases not matched to a gene: 7. This CDR3 has 12 amino acids. The CDR3 bases are TGTGCCAGCAGCGGGACAGCTATAAGCTACACCTTC. As protein: CASSGTAISYTF.

The CDR3 bases are TGTGCCAGCAGTTTTACGACACCTAGCAATCAGCCCCAGCATTTT. Translated, it gives CASSFTTPSNQPQHF. The V and J genes are TRBV28 and TRBJ1-5; D not certain. The CDR3 is 15 residues long. The ends were cut back, 3 bases at V and 0 bases at J, with 9 bases in the middle. Germline CDR1 and CDR2: MDHEN and SYDVKM. Drawing the rest from reference TRBV28 and TRBJ1-5, the complete variable domain is DVKVTQSSRYLVKRTGEKVFLECVQDMDHENMFWYRQDPGLGLRLIYFSYDVKMKEKGDIPEGYSVSREKKERFSLILESASTNQTSMYLCASSFTTPSNQPQHFGDGTRLSIL.

As DNA, the CDR3 is TGTGCCAGCAGTTTGTCCGGGACTAGCGGGATAACAGATACGCAGTATTTT. Its translation: CASSLSGTSGITDTQYF. J is TRBJ2-3 and V is TRBV28; 13 nucleotides align to TRBD2. The CDR3 covers 17 residues. J lost 3 bases, V lost 3 bases, and 6 bases had no gene match. Germline-derived CDR1 and CDR2 are MDHEN and SYDVKM.

This clone turned up a few times. The chain recombines TRBV5-1 with TRBJ2-7; 10 bases align to TRBD1. Per the germline V gene, CDR1 is SGHRS and CDR2 is YFSETQ. The CDR3 extends over 13 amino acids. The V and J ends lost 3 bases and 6 bases, in that order; junction bases with no gene match: 3. The DNA for the CDR3 is TGCGCCAGCAGCTCCCGGACAGGGGGCGAGCAGTACTTC. Amino acid sequence: CASSSRTGGEQYF.

The chain recombines TRBV19 with TRBJ1-2, with D unclear. Between the trimmed V and J ends, which lost 4 bases and 2 bases, there was a span of 11 bases. This CDR3 has 14 residues. Germline V gene sequence: CDR1 LNHDA, CDR2 SQIVND (reference sequence). The CDR3 protein is CASSTQDPNYGYTF. The CDR3 nucleotides are TGTGCCAGTAGTACCCAGGACCCCAACTATGGCTACACCTTC.

This chain links TRBV5-1 with TRBJ1-4; tentatively, D is TRBD1 (5 bases). Trimming shortened V by 4 bases and J by 3 bases, and 13 bases separated the two germline ends. This CDR3 has 15 residues. Germline CDR1 and CDR2: SGHRS and YFSETQ. The CDR3 nucleotides are TGCGCCAGCAGCCTCGAAGGGGAGTCTAATGAAAAACTGTTTTTT. It codes for CASSLEGESNEKLFF. The full variable domain, rest sourced from reference TRBV5-1 and TRBJ1-4, is KAGVTQTPRYLIKTRGQQVTLSCSPISGHRSVSWYQQTPGQGLQFLFEYFSETQRNKGNFPGRFSGRQFSNSRSEMNVSTLELGDSALYLCASSLEGESNEKLFFGSGTQLSVL.